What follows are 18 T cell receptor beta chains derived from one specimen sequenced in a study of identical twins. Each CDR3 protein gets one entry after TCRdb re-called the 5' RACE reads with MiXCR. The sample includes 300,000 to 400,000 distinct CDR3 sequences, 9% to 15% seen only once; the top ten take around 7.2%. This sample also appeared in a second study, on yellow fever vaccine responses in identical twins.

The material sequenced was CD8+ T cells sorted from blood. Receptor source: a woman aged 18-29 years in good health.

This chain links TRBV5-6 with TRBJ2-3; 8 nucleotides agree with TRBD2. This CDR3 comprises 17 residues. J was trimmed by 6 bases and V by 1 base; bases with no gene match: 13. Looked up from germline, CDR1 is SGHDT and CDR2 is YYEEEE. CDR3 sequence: CASSLMVGQRGYDTQYF. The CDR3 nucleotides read TGTGCCAGCAGCTTGATGGTCGGTCAGCGGGGGTACGATACGCAGTATTTT.

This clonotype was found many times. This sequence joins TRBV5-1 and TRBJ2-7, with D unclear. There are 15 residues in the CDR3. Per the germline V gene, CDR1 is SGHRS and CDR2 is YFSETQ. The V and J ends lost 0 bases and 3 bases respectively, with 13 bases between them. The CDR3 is CASSLDSSRYYEQYF. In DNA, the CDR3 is TGCGCCAGCAGCTTGGATTCCTCTCGGTACTACGAGCAGTACTTC.

The CDR3 DNA is TGTGCCAGCAGCTTGTTCAAATCTGGGGCCAACGTCCTGACTTTC. It is translated as CASSLFKSGANVLTF. V is TRBV5-5 and J is TRBJ2-6; D gene unclear. V was pared by 1 base and J by 1 base, with 6 bases between. Germline lookup yields CDR1 SGHKS and CDR2 YYEKEE (reference sequence). The CDR3 contains 15 residues.

DNA of the CDR3: TGTGCCAGCAGCTTCCCCAGGGTTGAGCAGTTCTTC. It codes for CASSFPRVEQFF. The chain combines TRBV7-2 with TRBJ2-1; D might be TRBD1 (5 bases). V was clipped by 3 bases and J by 9 bases, with 9 bases between them. This CDR3 spans 12 amino acids. CDR1 is SGHTA, CDR2 FQGNSA, per germline.

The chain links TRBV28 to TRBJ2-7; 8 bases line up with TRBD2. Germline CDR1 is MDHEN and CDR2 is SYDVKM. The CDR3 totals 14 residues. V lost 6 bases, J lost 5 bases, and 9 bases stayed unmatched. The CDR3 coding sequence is TGTGCCAGCAGACTTACGGGGGGGCTCGACGAGCAGTACGTC. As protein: CASRLTGGLDEQYV.

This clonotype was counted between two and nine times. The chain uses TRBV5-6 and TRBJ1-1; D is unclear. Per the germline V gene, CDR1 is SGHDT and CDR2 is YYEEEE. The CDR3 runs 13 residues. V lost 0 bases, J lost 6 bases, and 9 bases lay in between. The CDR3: CASSLAGGSEAFF. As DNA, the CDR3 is TGTGCCAGCAGCTTGGCCGGAGGGTCTGAAGCTTTCTTT.

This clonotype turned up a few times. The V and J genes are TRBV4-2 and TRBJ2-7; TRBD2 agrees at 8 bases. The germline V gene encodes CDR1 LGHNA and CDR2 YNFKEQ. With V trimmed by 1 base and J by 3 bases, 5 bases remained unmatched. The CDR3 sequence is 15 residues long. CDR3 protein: CASSQVGTSGYEQYF. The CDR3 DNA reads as TGTGCCAGCAGCCAAGTCGGTACTAGCGGCTACGAGCAGTACTTC.

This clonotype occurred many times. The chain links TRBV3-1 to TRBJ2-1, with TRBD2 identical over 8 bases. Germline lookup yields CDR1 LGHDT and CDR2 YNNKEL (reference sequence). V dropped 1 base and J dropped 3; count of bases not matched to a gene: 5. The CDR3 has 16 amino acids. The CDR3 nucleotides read TGTGCCAGCAGCCAAGGCCTTAGCGGGATCTACAATGAGCAGTTCTTC. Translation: CASSQGLSGIYNEQFF.

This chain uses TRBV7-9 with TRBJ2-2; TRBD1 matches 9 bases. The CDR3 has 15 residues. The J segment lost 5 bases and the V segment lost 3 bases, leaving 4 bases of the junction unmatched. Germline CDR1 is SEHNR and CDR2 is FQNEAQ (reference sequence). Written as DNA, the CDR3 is TGTGCCAGCAGCTTGGTGGGGACAGGGACCGGGGAGCTGTTTTTT. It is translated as CASSLVGTGTGELFF.

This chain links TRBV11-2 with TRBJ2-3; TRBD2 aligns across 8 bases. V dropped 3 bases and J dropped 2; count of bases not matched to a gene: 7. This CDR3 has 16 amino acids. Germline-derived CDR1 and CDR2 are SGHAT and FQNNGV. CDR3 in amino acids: CASSLELAENTDTQYF. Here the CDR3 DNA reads TGTGCCAGCAGCTTGGAACTAGCGGAGAACACAGATACGCAGTATTTT.

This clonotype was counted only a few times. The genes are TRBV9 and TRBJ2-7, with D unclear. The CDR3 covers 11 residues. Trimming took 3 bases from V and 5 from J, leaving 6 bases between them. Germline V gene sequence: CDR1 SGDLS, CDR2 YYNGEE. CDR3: CASSAPNEQYF. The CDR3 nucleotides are TGTGCCAGCAGCGCCCCCAACGAGCAGTACTTC.

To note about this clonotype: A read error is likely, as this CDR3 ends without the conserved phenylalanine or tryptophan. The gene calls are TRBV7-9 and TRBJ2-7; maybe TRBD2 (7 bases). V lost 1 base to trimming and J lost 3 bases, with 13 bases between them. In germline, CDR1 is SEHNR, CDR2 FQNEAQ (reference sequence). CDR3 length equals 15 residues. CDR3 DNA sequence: TGTGCCAGCAGCTTAGTCGGGGGGCCGTACTACGAGCAGTACGAC. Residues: CASSLVGGPYYEQYD.

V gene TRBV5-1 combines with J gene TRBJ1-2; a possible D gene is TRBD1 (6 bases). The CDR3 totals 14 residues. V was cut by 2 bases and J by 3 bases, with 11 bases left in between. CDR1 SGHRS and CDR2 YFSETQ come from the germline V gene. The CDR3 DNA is TGCGCCAGCAGCTTTGGGGGGGCCGACTATGGCTACACCTTC. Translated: CASSFGGADYGYTF.

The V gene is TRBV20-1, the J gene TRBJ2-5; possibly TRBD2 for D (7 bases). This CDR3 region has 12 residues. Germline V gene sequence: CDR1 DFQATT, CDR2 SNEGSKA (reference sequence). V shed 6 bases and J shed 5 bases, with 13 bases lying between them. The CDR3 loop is CSARGGGETQYF. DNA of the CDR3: TGCAGTGCGAGGGGAGGGGGGGAGACCCAGTACTTC.

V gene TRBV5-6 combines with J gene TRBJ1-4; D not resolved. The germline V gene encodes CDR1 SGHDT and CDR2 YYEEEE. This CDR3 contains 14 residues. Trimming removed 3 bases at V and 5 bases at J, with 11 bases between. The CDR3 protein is CASSSNRVNEKLFF. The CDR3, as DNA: TGTGCCAGCAGCTCTAACAGAGTGAATGAAAAACTGTTTTTT.

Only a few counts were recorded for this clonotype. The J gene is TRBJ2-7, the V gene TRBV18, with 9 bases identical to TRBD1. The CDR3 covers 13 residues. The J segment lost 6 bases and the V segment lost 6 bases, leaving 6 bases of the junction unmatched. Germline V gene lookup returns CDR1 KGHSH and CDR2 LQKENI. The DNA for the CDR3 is TGTGCCAGCTCCCCGGACAGGGGACGCGAGCAGTACGTC. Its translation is CASSPDRGREQYV.

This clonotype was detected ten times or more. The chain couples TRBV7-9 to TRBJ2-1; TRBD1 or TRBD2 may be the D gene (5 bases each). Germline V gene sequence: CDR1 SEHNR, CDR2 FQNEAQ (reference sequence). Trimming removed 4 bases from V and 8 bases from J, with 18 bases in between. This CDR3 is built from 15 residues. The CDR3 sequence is CASSSTGDRVDEQFF. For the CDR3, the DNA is TGTGCCAGCAGCTCTACCGGGGACCGCGTCGATGAGCAGTTCTTC.

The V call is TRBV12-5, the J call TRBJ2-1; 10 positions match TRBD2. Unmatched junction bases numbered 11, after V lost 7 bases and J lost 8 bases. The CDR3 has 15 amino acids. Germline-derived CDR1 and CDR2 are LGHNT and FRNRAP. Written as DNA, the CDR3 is TGTGCTAGTGACGTGGGACTAGCGAGGATCGATGAGCAGTTCTTC. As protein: CASDVGLARIDEQFF.